This TCR beta chain is drawn from a study of blood T cell repertoires in COVID-19. Study background: COVID-19 samples, acute and convalescent, were from the United States, Italy and Spain. From T cells, B-cell-depleted T cells, or PBMCs came the material, which was cDNA or gDNA.

V was trimmed by 0 bases and J by 5 bases, leaving 10 bases between them. Looked up from germline, CDR1 is LGHDT and CDR2 is YNNKEL (reference sequence). This CDR3 is 14 amino acids long. The authors' processing: Amplification of reference gene primers provided the estimated nucleated cell counts. Profiling relied on immunoSEQ multiplex PCR, and the TCRdb table lists in-frame clones only, not all of them. That table supplies the V and J calls and clone size; D and trimming were determined from the DNA. The repertoire holds around 100,000 clones, with roughly 85% as singletons. The sequencing input was peripheral blood. The J gene is TRBJ2-5, the V gene TRBV3-1 (or the pseudogene TRBV3-2); D is possibly TRBD1 (5 bases). The source is a human donor in a cohort sampled during active COVID-19. The CDR3 DNA reads TGTGCCAGCAGCCAAGATTTGGGGCGGGAGACCCAGTACTTC. It encodes CASSQDLGRETQYF.